These 27 T cell receptor beta chains originate from one sample sequenced in a study of identical twins. TCRdb analysed the 5' RACE reads with MiXCR anew, one entry per CDR3 protein. The sample gives about 900,000 distinct CDR3 sequences, 9% to 15% of which show up once; around 1.6% is in the top ten. These data were likewise used in another study, on yellow fever vaccine responses in identical twins.

The sample comprised PBMCs. The receptors shown here come from a woman in her late teens or twenties in good health.

This chain uses TRBV11-2 with TRBJ2-3, with TRBD1 matching 8 bases. This CDR3 contains 17 residues. V lost 4 bases to trimming and J lost 4 bases; unmatched junction nucleotides: 13. Germline V CDR1 and CDR2: SGHAT, FQNNGV. The CDR3 region has the DNA TGTGCCAGCAGCTCCCCGCGCGGGGACAGGATGTCAGATACGCAGTATTTT. As protein: CASSSPRGDRMSDTQYF.

This clonotype was seen a handful of times. This chain joins TRBV6-4 and TRBJ2-6; D may correspond to TRBD1 or TRBD2 (5 bases each). The germline gives CDR1 MRHNA, CDR2 SNTAGT. Trimming pared 2 bases from V and 4 bases from J, leaving 12 bases between. This CDR3 region has 16 residues. CDR3 sequence (DNA): TGTGCCAGCAGTGACGGGGACCCGGGGGGGGCCAACGTCCTGACTTTC. Residues: CASSDGDPGGANVLTF.

This clonotype was recorded a few times. The CDR3 DNA follows: TGCGCCAGCAGCTTGGTAGGCCGACAGTACGTC. Protein: CASSLVGRQYV. The gene calls are TRBV5-1 and TRBJ2-7, with unresolved D. CDR3 length equals 11 residues. Trimming pared 0 bases from V and 10 bases from J, leaving 8 bases between. Germline V CDR1 and CDR2: SGHRS, YFSETQ.

As regards this clonotype: The conserved phenylalanine or tryptophan normally closing the CDR3 is absent here, so this likely arose from a read error. This chain joins TRBV18 and TRBJ2-7; a possible D gene is TRBD2 (6 bases). The CDR3 loop spans 16 amino acids. The V and J ends lost 3 bases and 3 bases respectively, with 18 bases between them. Germline loops: CDR1 KGHSH, CDR2 LQKENI. CDR3 in amino acids: CASSPQLATEIYEQYL. For the CDR3, the DNA is TGTGCCAGCTCACCGCAGCTAGCGACAGAAATCTACGAGCAGTACCTC.

This clonotype came up a few times. The J gene is TRBJ1-1, the V gene TRBV12-3 or TRBV12-4; a possible D gene is TRBD1 (5 bases). V was clipped by 1 base and J by 0 bases, with 12 bases between them. The CDR3 contains 16 residues. The CDR3 DNA reads TGTGCCAGCAGTTTAGGAGCGGGGACGGTGAACACTGAAGCTTTCTTT. It encodes CASSLGAGTVNTEAFF.

The chain recombines TRBV29-1 with TRBJ2-6; TRBD1 is a possible D gene (5 bases). CDR3 length equals 15 residues. With 5 bases removed from V and 0 bases from J, the gap between germline ends came to 11 bases. Germline V gene data show CDR1 as SQVTM and CDR2 as ANQGSEA. CDR3 residues: CSVRQISSGANVLTF. As DNA, the CDR3 is TGCAGCGTTAGACAGATCAGCTCTGGGGCCAACGTCCTGACTTTC.

This clonotype was seen a handful of times. The chain recombines TRBV27 with TRBJ2-2; 15 nucleotides agree with TRBD2. Germline CDR1 MNHEY, CDR2 SMNVEV (reference sequence). After removal of 7 bases from V and 2 bases from J, the junction contained 5 bases not matched to a gene. The CDR3 covers 17 residues. CDR3 coding DNA: TGTGCCAGCACCGGACTAGCGGGGGGGCTTAACACCGGGGAGCTGTTTTTT. It codes for CASTGLAGGLNTGELFF.

The chain is built from TRBV7-9 and TRBJ2-5; D perhaps matches TRBD1 (6 bases). V was pared by 4 bases and J by 5 bases, with 14 bases between. Germline assignment: CDR1 SEHNR and CDR2 FQNEAQ (reference sequence). This CDR3 has 14 residues. The CDR3 bases are TGTGCCAGCAGCTCCGAACAGGGTTTGGAGACCCAGTACTTC. Translated, it gives CASSSEQGLETQYF.

The sample holds many counts of this clonotype. CDR3 bases: TGCAGCGTTGGACATACGAACACTGAAGCTTTCTTT. Translation gives CSVGHTNTEAFF. The gene calls are TRBV29-1 and TRBJ1-1; D uncertain. Germline CDR1 and CDR2: SQVTM and ANQGSEA. Trimming stripped 4 bases from V and 1 base from J, with 7 bases between. CDR3 length equals 12 residues.

V usage is TRBV6-2 or TRBV6-3 and J usage is TRBJ2-1; TRBD1 matches 7 bases. Germline V gene data show CDR1 as MNHEY and CDR2 as SVGEGT. The junction had 9 bases not matched to a gene; V was cut back by 0 bases and J by 7 bases. The CDR3 totals 16 residues. CDR3 loop: CASSYSPGTAKNEQFF. The DNA for the CDR3 is TGTGCCAGCAGTTACTCCCCCGGGACAGCCAAAAATGAGCAGTTCTTC.

This clonotype was seen a handful of times. The genes are TRBV7-7 and TRBJ2-5; no definite D call. The CDR3 contains 15 residues. Germline V gene lookup returns CDR1 SSHAT and CDR2 FNYEAQ (reference sequence). The germline V and J ends were trimmed by 1 base and 2 bases, with 11 bases remaining between them. The CDR3 sequence: CASSLGTTAQETQYF. The CDR3 DNA is TGTGCCAGCAGCTTAGGGACGACTGCTCAAGAGACCCAGTACTTC.

In this sample, this clonotype turned up many times. This rearrangement joins TRBV28 to TRBJ1-6; D call uncertain. Germline CDR1 reads MDHEN; CDR2 reads SYDVKM. There are 16 residues in the CDR3. The V end was cut by 4 bases, the J end by 0 bases, with 10 bases between. This chain's CDR3 is CASSSGISSYNSPLHF. The CDR3 coding sequence is TGTGCCAGCAGTTCGGGAATAAGCTCCTATAATTCACCCCTCCACTTT.

This clonotype was recorded a few times. The chain combines TRBV7-2 with TRBJ1-5; tentative D call: TRBD1 (5 bases). Between the trimmed V and J ends, which lost 7 bases and 5 bases, there was a span of 18 bases. Germline CDR1 and CDR2: SGHTA and FQGNSA. The CDR3 runs to 15 residues. The DNA of the CDR3 is TGTGCCAGCAAACCGCAGGGTGTCTTCGATCAGCCCCAGCATTTT. It encodes CASKPQGVFDQPQHF.

This clonotype has only a few counts. The gene calls are TRBV5-5 and TRBJ1-2, with 9 bases identical to TRBD1. CDR3 length equals 14 residues. The germline V gene encodes CDR1 SGHKS and CDR2 YYEKEE (reference sequence). V dropped 4 bases and J dropped 2; count of bases not matched to a gene: 3. In DNA, the CDR3 is TGTGCCAGCAGCACAGGGGGCGGGAACTATGGCTACACCTTC. Residues: CASSTGGGNYGYTF.

The chain joins TRBV20-1 to TRBJ2-5; TRBD2 is a possible D gene (7 bases). Germline CDR1 DFQATT, CDR2 SNEGSKA (reference sequence). The CDR3 is made up of 12 amino acids. V was trimmed by 7 bases and J by 4 bases, leaving 13 bases between them. The CDR3 loop is CSVGGGRETQYF. CDR3 nucleotides: TGCAGTGTTGGGGGGGGGCGAGAGACCCAGTACTTC.

This clonotype was found many times. V is TRBV18 and J is TRBJ2-3; D gene unclear. V was clipped by 3 bases and J by 8 bases, with 9 bases between them. Per the germline V gene, CDR1 is KGHSH and CDR2 is LQKENI. The CDR3 is made up of 12 amino acids. For the CDR3, the DNA is TGTGCCAGCTCACCGAAGTCGGTTACGCAGTATTTT. Protein sequence: CASSPKSVTQYF.

This clonotype was recorded many times. The chain combines TRBV5-1 with TRBJ2-3; D uncertain. Germline assignment: CDR1 SGHRS and CDR2 YFSETQ. V was pared by 3 bases and J by 4 bases, with 9 bases between. There are 13 residues in the CDR3. The CDR3 DNA reads TGCGCCAGCAGCTCCCGCGGCTCAGATACGCAGTATTTT. This gives the protein CASSSRGSDTQYF.

The chain links TRBV12-3 or TRBV12-4 to TRBJ2-5; 11 nucleotides agree with TRBD1. The CDR3 contains 16 residues. Germline trimming cut 5 bases from V and 4 bases from J; bases unmatched to any gene: 9. The CDR3, as DNA: TGTGCCAGCAGTACCGGGACAGGGGGTATGGGAGAGACCCAGTACTTC. Translating gives CASSTGTGGMGETQYF.

This chain uses TRBV7-9 with TRBJ1-1; D is unclear. Germline-derived CDR1 and CDR2 are SEHNR and FQNEAQ (reference sequence). The CDR3 is 13 amino acids. V lost 5 bases, J lost 7 bases, and 14 bases lay in between. DNA for the CDR3: TGTGCCAGCAGCGGCTATTTAGGTAATGAAGCTTTCTTT. The encoded protein is CASSGYLGNEAFF.

This sequence joins TRBV5-1 and TRBJ2-6, with D maybe TRBD2 (7 bases). The CDR3 spans 16 residues. V lost 4 bases and J lost 2, with 13 bases in between. Germline loops: CDR1 SGHRS, CDR2 YFSETQ. The CDR3 coding sequence is TGCGCCAGCAGCCCCACGGGGGGCGCTGGGGCCAACGTCCTGACTTTC. Translated: CASSPTGGAGANVLTF.

This chain links TRBV5-6 with TRBJ2-3; 14 bases are a match to TRBD2. CDR3 size: 16 residues. In germline, CDR1 is SGHDT, CDR2 YYEEEE. With 7 bases clipped from V and 0 bases from J, the junction kept 4 bases outside the gene matches. This chain's CDR3 is CASGLAGGSSTDTQYF. CDR3 bases: TGTGCCAGCGGACTAGCGGGGGGATCTAGCACAGATACGCAGTATTTT.

This clonotype was seen ten or more times. The chain carries TRBV12-3 or TRBV12-4 and TRBJ2-4; D remains unclear. V was cut by 0 bases and J by 0 bases, with 6 bases left in between. The CDR3 sequence is 15 residues long. As DNA, the CDR3 is TGTGCCAGCAGTTTAGCGGGGTTAGCCAAAAACATTCAGTACTTC. Translation gives CASSLAGLAKNIQYF.

This clonotype was seen a handful of times. This chain uses TRBV3-1 with TRBJ1-1, with D possibly TRBD1 on 5 matching bases. Deletions cut 0 bases from V and 1 base from J, with 12 bases between. This CDR3 contains 16 residues. The V gene's germline CDR1 is LGHDT and CDR2 YNNKEL (reference sequence). The CDR3 DNA is TGTGCCAGCAGCCAAGAAACAGGCGTCAGGAACACTGAAGCTTTCTTT. Its protein is CASSQETGVRNTEAFF.

The chain recombines TRBV6-1 with TRBJ2-7, with 10 bases aligning to TRBD1. The CDR3 totals 16 residues. The ends lost 5 bases at V and 3 bases at J; junction bases unmatched: 10. Germline V gene lookup returns CDR1 MNHNS and CDR2 SASEGT. CDR3 nucleotide sequence: TGTGCCAGCAGTCCTTCCGGGACAGGGGAAATCTACGAGCAGTACGTC. The encoded protein is CASSPSGTGEIYEQYV.

This clonotype has just a few counts. The chain carries TRBV24-1 and TRBJ2-2; 8 bases are shared with TRBD1. Germline values: CDR1 KGHDR, CDR2 SFDVKD. After removal of 7 bases from V and 2 bases from J, the junction contained 5 bases not matched to a gene. CDR3 length equals 15 residues. As DNA, the CDR3 is TGTGCCACCAGGACAGGGGATGTAAACACCGGGGAGCTGTTTTTT. It is translated as CATRTGDVNTGELFF.

V is TRBV27 and J is TRBJ2-6; D possibly matches TRBD1 or TRBD2 (5 bases each). The V and J ends lost 6 bases and 2 bases respectively, with 17 bases between them. This CDR3 comprises 17 residues. Germline V gene data show CDR1 as MNHEY and CDR2 as SMNVEV (reference sequence). The CDR3 nucleotides read TGTGCCAGCAGGGGGGACGGTCTCAGGACTGGGGCCAACGTCCTGACTTTC. This codes for CASRGDGLRTGANVLTF.

The chain couples TRBV5-6 to TRBJ1-1, with D perhaps matching TRBD1 (6 bases). The V end was cut by 4 bases, the J end by 3 bases, with 25 bases between. CDR3 length: 18 residues. Germline loops: CDR1 SGHDT, CDR2 YYEEEE. The CDR3, as DNA: TGTGCCAGCAGCCCTAACCCCGGGACAACGTTACGTTACACTGAAGCTTTCTTT. Protein: CASSPNPGTTLRYTEAFF. Combining the CDR3 with reference TRBV5-6 and TRBJ1-1 gives the whole variable domain DAGVTQSPTHLIKTRGQQVTLRCSPKSGHDTVSWYQQALGQGPQFIFQYYEEEERQRGNFPDRFSGHQFPNYSSELNVNALLLGDSALYLCASSPNPGTTLRYTEAFFGQGTRLTVV.